The 11 T cell receptor beta chains below come from one sample, sequenced in a study of beta chain features in type 1 diabetes. Sequencing targeted expressed TCRB transcripts, as all isolated RNA had been reverse transcribed. Clones were read by immunoSEQ multiplex PCR, and TCRdb kept only the in-frame ones, dropping some. The top ten hold around 0.044% of the sample, which has a few hundred thousand clones, about 20% seen once. Sequencing input: naive CD4+ T cells from blood. Every receptor here comes from a woman between 18 and 29 years old in good health.

The rearrangement links TRBV7-3 to TRBJ2-1; D not resolved. Germline CDR1 is SGHTA and CDR2 is FQGTGA. The CDR3 spans 14 residues. The V and J ends lost 5 bases and 2 bases respectively, with 10 bases between them. CDR3 sequence (DNA): TGTGCCAGCAGCGTTAGCCCGACCTACAATGAGCAGTTCTTC. Its protein is CASSVSPTYNEQFF.

This clone showed up just a few times. The V and J genes are TRBV30 and TRBJ1-6; 9 bases match TRBD1. Trimming at V came to 8 bases and at J to 8 bases, leaving 4 bases not matched to a gene. There are 12 residues in the CDR3. The germline V gene encodes CDR1 GTSNPN and CDR2 SVGIG (reference sequence). This CDR3 reads CAHRDRDSPLHF. In nucleotides, the CDR3 is TGTGCCCACCGGGACAGGGATTCACCCCTCCACTTT.

The V and J genes are TRBV5-1 and TRBJ2-7, with D possibly TRBD2 on 6 matching bases. This CDR3 comprises 15 residues. Germline loops: CDR1 SGHRS, CDR2 YFSETQ. Trimming removed 0 bases at V and 1 base at J, with 11 bases between. CDR3 protein: CASSLASGESYEQYF. Written as DNA, the CDR3 is TGCGCCAGCAGCTTGGCCTCGGGGGAGTCCTACGAGCAGTACTTC.

V is TRBV18 and J is TRBJ2-7; possible D gene TRBD2, 6 bases. The germline V and J ends were trimmed by 3 bases and 5 bases, with 11 bases remaining between them. Germline V gene sequence: CDR1 KGHSH, CDR2 LQKENI. The CDR3 totals 13 residues. This CDR3 reads CASSPPGEDEQYF. The CDR3 DNA sequence: TGTGCCAGCTCACCCCCGGGGGAGGACGAGCAGTACTTC.

The chain joins TRBV2 to TRBJ2-7, with TRBD2 matching over 7 bases. Trimming took 4 bases from V and 2 from J; bases not matched to a gene: 2. Looked up from germline, CDR1 is SNHLY and CDR2 is FYNNEI. The CDR3 spans 13 residues. In nucleotides, the CDR3 is TGTGCCAGCAGTGTCACTAGCGCCTACGAGCAGTACTTC. Translation: CASSVTSAYEQYF.

This clone appeared a few times. The V gene is TRBV29-1, the J gene TRBJ2-5; TRBD2 might be the D (5 bases). The V gene lost 0 bases and the J gene lost 6 bases, with 23 bases spanning the gap. The CDR3 loop spans 17 amino acids. Per germline, CDR1 SQVTM and CDR2 ANQGSEA. The CDR3 is CSVEERAVYKIWKTQYF. DNA of the CDR3: TGCAGCGTTGAAGAACGAGCGGTGTATAAGATATGGAAGACCCAGTACTTC.

The chain couples TRBV2 to TRBJ2-1; no clear D gene. This CDR3 comprises 11 residues. V was cut by 2 bases and J by 9 bases, with 5 bases left in between. The V gene's germline CDR1 is SNHLY and CDR2 FYNNEI. CDR3 sequence reads: CASSESSEQFF. In DNA form, the CDR3 reads TGTGCCAGCAGTGAATCTAGTGAGCAGTTCTTC.

The DNA of the CDR3 is TGTGCCACCGCTGGACAGGCCAAAAACATTCAGTACTTC. Its protein product is CATAGQAKNIQYF. This rearrangement joins TRBV2 to TRBJ2-4, with D tentatively TRBD1 (6 bases). The CDR3 extends over 13 amino acids. Germline lookup yields CDR1 SNHLY and CDR2 FYNNEI. V gave up 10 bases and J gave up 1 base, with 11 bases separating them.

In DNA, the CDR3 is TGCGCCAGCAGCTTGGGTGGGAGGCACACCTTC. Translation gives CASSLGGRHTF. The chain recombines TRBV5-1 with TRBJ1-2; D gene ambiguous. The CDR3 contains 11 residues. The germline V gene encodes CDR1 SGHRS and CDR2 YFSETQ. Trimming took 0 bases from V and 12 from J, leaving 9 bases between them.

V usage is TRBV7-2 and J usage is TRBJ2-5; 7 nucleotides line up with TRBD2. The CDR3 totals 15 residues. In germline, CDR1 is SGHTA, CDR2 FQGNSA. The trim removed 3 bases at V and 5 bases at J, leaving 9 bases unmatched. The DNA for the CDR3 is TGTGCCAGCAGCTTTTGGCGGGGGAGAGGGGAGACCCAGTACTTC. Encoded protein: CASSFWRGRGETQYF.

This clone was counted only a few times. The J gene is TRBJ2-1, the V gene TRBV5-4; D call uncertain. The CDR3 runs to 14 residues. Trimming removed 3 bases from V and 4 bases from J, with 11 bases in between. Germline CDR1 reads SGHNT; CDR2 reads YYREEE (reference sequence). The CDR3 here is CASSSQVGYNEQFF. CDR3 DNA: TGTGCCAGCAGCTCCCAGGTCGGTTACAATGAGCAGTTCTTC.